These 29 T cell receptor beta chains originate from one sample sequenced in a study of graft-versus-host responses after intestinal transplantation. Clones were read by immunoSEQ multiplex PCR, and TCRdb kept only the in-frame ones, dropping some. The sample contains over 15,000 clones, over 75% of which appear only once. This specimen was PBMCs, taken 14 days after transplant. The origin of the receptors is a human patient who received an intestinal transplant, so some T cells may come from the graft donor.

This chain links TRBV15 with TRBJ2-1, with 8 bases identical to TRBD2. The junction had 4 bases not matched to a gene; V was cut back by 1 base and J by 2 bases. Germline-derived CDR1 and CDR2 are LNHNV and YYDKDF (reference sequence). This CDR3 has 16 amino acids. The CDR3 DNA follows: TGTGCCACCAGCAGAGCTTTAGCGGGGCCCTACAATGAGCAGTTCTTC. Its translation is CATSRALAGPYNEQFF.

The rearrangement links TRBV28 to TRBJ2-1; 16 bases match TRBD2. V shed 6 bases, J shed 6 bases, and the junction held 11 bases outside the gene matches. Germline V lookup: CDR1 MDHEN, CDR2 SYDVKM. The CDR3 has 18 amino acids. CDR3 nucleotide sequence: TGTGCCAGCAGCCCCAGGGGACTAGCGGGAGGGCCTATCAATGAGCAGTTCTTC. Its translation: CASSPRGLAGGPINEQFF.

This rearrangement joins TRBV10-2 to TRBJ1-2, with 8 bases matching TRBD1. Germline trimming cut 9 bases from V and 4 bases from J; bases unmatched to any gene: 10. Looked up from germline, CDR1 is WSHSY and CDR2 is SAAADI. The CDR3 spans 14 residues. The CDR3 nucleotides are TGCGCCAGTACAGGGCAGGGGGCTTCCTATGGCTACACCTTC. This codes for CASTGQGASYGYTF.

V and J are TRBV5-6 and TRBJ2-3; D is ambiguous. Looked up from germline, CDR1 is SGHDT and CDR2 is YYEEEE. The CDR3 contains 12 residues. Trimming shortened V by 1 base and J by 4 bases, and 4 bases separated the two germline ends. The CDR3 nucleotides are TGTGCCAGCAGCTTGTTTCCAGATACGCAGTATTTT. The encoded protein is CASSLFPDTQYF. Using reference TRBV5-6 and TRBJ2-3 for the parts outside the CDR3, the full variable domain is DAGVTQSPTHLIKTRGQQVTLRCSPKSGHDTVSWYQQALGQGPQFIFQYYEEEERQRGNFPDRFSGHQFPNYSSELNVNALLLGDSALYLCASSLFPDTQYFGPGTRLTVL.

The chain uses TRBV28 and TRBJ2-7; D uncertain. This CDR3 spans 17 amino acids. The germline gives CDR1 MDHEN, CDR2 SYDVKM. The V and J ends lost 4 bases and 0 bases respectively, with 19 bases between them. The CDR3 DNA reads as TGTGCCAGCAGTTATCCGGGCCGCGCTCAGAGCTCCTACGAGCAGTACTTC. This sequence encodes CASSYPGRAQSSYEQYF. Based on the CDR3 plus reference TRBV28 and TRBJ2-7, the full variable domain is DVKVTQSSRYLVKRTGEKVFLECVQDMDHENMFWYRQDPGLGLRLIYFSYDVKMKEKGDIPEGYSVSREKKERFSLILESASTNQTSMYLCASSYPGRAQSSYEQYFGPGTRLTVT.

The J gene is TRBJ2-5, the V gene TRBV6-4; 8 positions agree with TRBD1. J gave up 4 bases and V 2 bases, and 15 bases lay outside the gene matches. Germline V gene sequence: CDR1 MRHNA, CDR2 SNTAGT. This CDR3 contains 18 residues. CDR3 nucleotide sequence: TGTGCCAGCAGTGACCCCCACAGGGGGGAGCTCTATAGAGAGACCCAGTACTTC. Amino acid sequence: CASSDPHRGELYRETQYF.

The chain employs TRBV10-1 and TRBJ2-1; possibly TRBD1 for D (5 bases). CDR3 length: 15 residues. The V gene's germline CDR1 is WNHNN and CDR2 SYGVQD (reference sequence). Trimming removed 0 bases from V and 3 bases from J, with 9 bases in between. CDR3 sequence reads: CASSESWGVYNEQFF. In DNA, the CDR3 is TGCGCCAGCAGTGAGTCGTGGGGCGTCTACAATGAGCAGTTCTTC.

This chain links TRBV4-1 with TRBJ2-3; TRBD2 aligns across 12 bases. Germline V gene lookup returns CDR1 MGHRA and CDR2 YSYEKL. This CDR3 contains 18 residues. Germline trimming cut 2 bases from V and 0 bases from J; bases unmatched to any gene: 6. In DNA form, the CDR3 reads TGCGCCAGCAGCCAACAGGCTAGCGGGAGGGCTAGCACAGATACGCAGTATTTT. Translating gives CASSQQASGRASTDTQYF.

In regard to this clone: Compared with germline, one end of the junction differs, possibly owing to a read error. The chain recombines TRBV6-1 with TRBJ1-1; 8 bases are a match to TRBD1. The CDR3 totals 14 residues. From germline, CDR1 is MNHNS and CDR2 SASEGT. The CDR3 sequence is CASIEGQGYTEAFF. CDR3 in DNA: TGTGCCAGCATTGAAGGACAGGGATACACTGAAGCTTTCTTT.

The chain uses TRBV12-2 and TRBJ1-4; TRBD1, as called in the table, went unchecked against the DNA. TRBV12-2 is designated a pseudogene. The CDR3 loop spans 15 amino acids. CDR3 bases: TGTGCAAGTCGCGCACCGACAGGGGGGCGGGAAAAACTGTTTTTT. It codes for CASRAPTGGREKLFF.

This chain links TRBV4-1 with TRBJ2-7; D remains ambiguous. The CDR3 is made up of 14 amino acids. Germline V gene lookup returns CDR1 MGHRA and CDR2 YSYEKL. Trimming stripped 0 bases from V and 3 bases from J, with 9 bases between. The CDR3 here is CASSQEPSIYEQYF. The CDR3 region has the DNA TGCGCCAGCAGCCAAGAACCTAGTATCTACGAGCAGTACTTC.

This rearrangement joins TRBV5-4 to TRBJ2-2; D might be TRBD1 or TRBD2, each matching 5 bases. The CDR3 loop spans 15 amino acids. CDR1 is SGHNT and CDR2 is YYREEE in the germline V gene (reference sequence). The V end was cut by 3 bases, the J end by 1 base, with 10 bases between. Written as DNA, the CDR3 is TGTGCCAGCAGCTCGTGGGACGTGAACACCGGGGAGCTGTTTTTT. Protein sequence: CASSSWDVNTGELFF.

V gene TRBV6-5 combines with J gene TRBJ2-3; TRBD2 matches at 10 bases. This CDR3 comprises 15 residues. V trimming: 5 bases; J trimming: 0 bases; junction bases outside the gene matches: 2. Germline V gene lookup returns CDR1 MNHEY and CDR2 SVGAGI. CDR3: CASSTTSGSTDTQYF. The CDR3, as DNA: TGTGCCAGCAGTACGACTAGCGGGAGCACAGATACGCAGTATTTT.

Note on this clone: Other nucleotide sequences from this sample produce the same CDR3. The chain links TRBV19 to TRBJ1-2; 8 bases match TRBD1. J gave up 1 base and V 6 bases, and 19 bases lay outside the gene matches. The CDR3 loop spans 19 amino acids. Per germline, CDR1 LNHDA and CDR2 SQIVND (reference sequence). The CDR3 is CASSPRPGQEPSFNYGYTF. The DNA for the CDR3 is TGTGCCAGTAGCCCAAGGCCGGGACAGGAGCCGAGCTTTAACTATGGCTACACCTTC.

The V and J genes are TRBV6-5 and TRBJ2-4; D is unresolved. The CDR3 has 16 residues. V shed 4 bases and J shed 0 bases, with 13 bases lying between them. The germline CDR1 and CDR2 sequences are MNHEY and SVGAGI. DNA of the CDR3: TGTGCCAGCAGTTCATGGTTGGGGTCAGCCAAAAACATTCAGTACTTC. It translates to CASSSWLGSAKNIQYF.

This rearrangement joins TRBV6-5 to TRBJ1-5; D gene uncertain. Germline lookup yields CDR1 MNHEY and CDR2 SVGAGI. Trimming left V 8 bases short and J 3 bases short, with 8 bases between. The CDR3 covers 12 residues. Written as DNA, the CDR3 is TGTGCCAGCGGGAGTTACAATCAGCCCCAGCATTTT. Protein sequence: CASGSYNQPQHF.

The CDR3 DNA sequence: TGCGCCAGCAGCCAACTAGCGGGGGGGTACAATGAGCAGTTCTTC. Translated: CASSQLAGGYNEQFF. The J gene is TRBJ2-1, the V gene TRBV4-1, with 12 nucleotides matching TRBD2. The germline V gene has CDR1 MGHRA and CDR2 YSYEKL. The CDR3 length is 15 residues. The V segment lost 2 bases and the J segment 4 bases; nucleotides outside the gene matches: 0.

This rearrangement joins TRBV6-6 to TRBJ2-3; D might be TRBD1 or TRBD2, each matching 5 bases. With 9 bases removed from V and 0 bases from J, the gap between germline ends came to 7 bases. This CDR3 is built from 12 residues. CDR1 is MNHNY and CDR2 is SVGAGI in the germline V gene (reference sequence). This CDR3 reads CASGDSTDTQYF. The CDR3, as DNA: TGTGCCAGTGGGGACAGCACAGATACGCAGTATTTT.

The V call is TRBV4-1, the J call TRBJ2-1; perhaps D is TRBD1 or TRBD2 (5 bases each). The germline V gene encodes CDR1 MGHRA and CDR2 YSYEKL. The CDR3 totals 15 residues. With 0 bases removed from V and 0 bases from J, the gap between germline ends came to 6 bases. The CDR3 DNA is TGCGCCAGCAGCCAAGATGGGACCTCCTACAATGAGCAGTTCTTC. This gives the protein CASSQDGTSYNEQFF.

V gene TRBV2 combines with J gene TRBJ2-5; D is undetermined. CDR3 length: 13 residues. CDR1 and CDR2 from the germline V gene are SNHLY and FYNNEI. V lost 4 bases, J lost 3 bases, and 9 bases lay in between. CDR3 DNA: TGTGCCAGCAGTGGGGTGCAGAAAGAGACCCAGTACTTC. Protein sequence: CASSGVQKETQYF.

This clone has only one observation. The rearrangement uses TRBV7-8 and TRBJ2-7; TRBD2 matches at 13 bases. The V segment lost 4 bases and the J segment 3 bases; nucleotides outside the gene matches: 3. From germline, CDR1 is SGHVS and CDR2 FQNEAQ. The CDR3 runs 15 residues. As DNA, the CDR3 is TGTGCCAGCAGCTCGGGGACTAGCGGGAACTACGAGCAGTACTTC. It translates to CASSSGTSGNYEQYF.

The chain employs TRBV19 and TRBJ2-7, with 9 bases lining up with TRBD2. CDR1 and CDR2 from the germline V gene are LNHDA and SQIVND (reference sequence). Germline trimming cut 3 bases from V and 1 base from J; bases unmatched to any gene: 4. CDR3 length equals 15 residues. The CDR3 bases are TGTGCCAGTAGTATCGGAGCGGGGGGATCCTACGAGCAGTACTTC. Its protein is CASSIGAGGSYEQYF.

J is TRBJ1-1 and V is TRBV5-4, with unresolved D. CDR3 length: 13 amino acids. Trimming pared 1 base from V and 6 bases from J, leaving 10 bases between. Germline CDR1 is SGHNT and CDR2 is YYREEE (reference sequence). The CDR3 DNA sequence: TGTGCCAGCAGCTTGTGGGGTGACCCTGAAGCTTTCTTT. This translates into CASSLWGDPEAFF.

The genes are TRBV19 and TRBJ2-3; D perhaps matches TRBD1 (6 bases). Deletions cut 6 bases from V and 4 bases from J, with 26 bases between. Germline values: CDR1 LNHDA, CDR2 SQIVND (reference sequence). The CDR3 totals 18 residues. The CDR3 reads CASSSGAGEKWIPDTQYF. CDR3 coding DNA: TGTGCCAGTAGCTCCGGGGCAGGGGAAAAGTGGATCCCAGATACGCAGTATTTT.

This clone showed up just once. The chain couples TRBV27 to TRBJ1-2, with D tentatively TRBD1 (5 bases). This CDR3 region has 13 residues. Germline V gene sequence: CDR1 MNHEY, CDR2 SMNVEV (reference sequence). The V end was cut by 5 bases, the J end by 4 bases, with 11 bases between. CDR3 DNA: TGTGCCAGCAGTCCCGGGACCGGCTATGGCTACACCTTC. The encoded protein is CASSPGTGYGYTF.

The gene calls are TRBV14 and TRBJ1-2, with D maybe TRBD1 (5 bases). Germline V gene sequence: CDR1 SGHDN, CDR2 FVKESK. The CDR3 totals 13 residues. The V end was cut by 4 bases, the J end by 5 bases, with 11 bases between. As DNA, the CDR3 is TGTGCCAGCAGCCTATACGGGACTTATGGCTACACCTTC. It is translated as CASSLYGTYGYTF. The variable domain in full, with the rest retrieved from reference TRBV14 and TRBJ1-2, is EAGVTQFPSHSVIEKGQTVTLRCDPISGHDNLYWYRRVMGKEIKFLLHFVKESKQDESGMPNNRFLAERTGGTYSTLKVQPAELEDSGVYFCASSLYGTYGYTFGSGTRLTVV.

The V and J genes are TRBV6-6 and TRBJ2-5; the D gene is possibly TRBD2 (5 bases). Trimming pared 4 bases from V and 1 base from J, leaving 13 bases between. Germline CDR1 and CDR2: MNHNY and SVGAGI (reference sequence). The CDR3 totals 15 residues. The CDR3 region has the DNA TGTGCCAGCAGTTGGGAGATCAGCGGCCAAGAGACCCAGTACTTC. Encoded protein: CASSWEISGQETQYF.

V and J are TRBV6-1 and TRBJ1-6, with D unclear. V was cut by 7 bases and J by 15 bases, with 13 bases left in between. Per the germline V gene, CDR1 is MNHNS and CDR2 is SASEGT. This CDR3 has 11 residues. The CDR3 DNA sequence: TGTGCCAGCAAGGAAAACCTGAACCTCCACTTT. Its translation is CASKENLNLHF.

The chain joins TRBV7-9 to TRBJ2-7, with 8 bases identical to TRBD2. Germline CDR1 SEHNR, CDR2 FQNEAQ (reference sequence). The CDR3 is made up of 16 amino acids. V was clipped by 4 bases and J by 0 bases; unmatched bases: 8. The CDR3 DNA follows: TGTGCCAGCAGCTCCCCCCCGGGAGGGAACTCCTACGAGCAGTACTTC. Amino acid sequence: CASSSPPGGNSYEQYF. Variable domain in full (rest from reference TRBV7-9 and TRBJ2-7): DTGVSQNPRHKITKRGQNVTFRCDPISEHNRLYWYRQTLGQGPEFLTYFQNEAQLEKSRLLSDRFSAERPKGSFSTLEIQRTEQGDSAMYLCASSSPPGGNSYEQYFGPGTRLTVT.